This T cell receptor beta chain was profiled in a study of T-cell reconstitution after alpha-beta-depleted transplantation in children. Germline values: CDR1 SGHVS, CDR2 FNYEAQ. V was shortened by 8 bases and J by 3 bases, with 11 bases between the two germline ends. CDR3 size: 12 residues. Preparation of the TCRbeta library was carried out with unique molecular identifiers. TCRdb itself ran the PCR reads through MiXCR, one entry per CDR3 protein. The sample contains 250,000 to 300,000 distinct CDR3 sequences, more than 9% of which appear only once. This sequence joins TRBV7-6 and TRBJ2-7; D may be TRBD1 (5 bases). The sequence came from a human donor who donated a stem cell graft to a child with SCID. This specimen consisted of PBMCs from the stem cell graft donor, obtained from the stem cell graft. CDR3 nucleotides: TGTGCCAGCCCAGGGCCCTACTACGAGCAGTACTTC. Residues: CASPGPYYEQYF.